A single sample gave rise to the 4 T cell receptor beta chains below, sequenced in a study of blood T cells in healthy people across ages. Combining a sample-barcoded 5' primer with a J-beta primer mix, a second PCR ran for 7 to 11 cycles. TCRdb ran MiXCR on the 5' RACE reads and lists one entry per CDR3 protein. The sample has about 1,600,000 distinct CDR3 sequences; around 39% are singletons. The specimen was blood. The receptor source for this set is a woman under 30 in good health.

The chain is built from TRBV10-1 and TRBJ2-3, with D perhaps given as TRBD1 or TRBD2 (5 bases each). Germline CDR1 and CDR2: WNHNN and SYGVQD (reference sequence). The CDR3 runs to 14 residues. Trimming removed 3 bases from V and 1 base from J, with 8 bases in between. The CDR3 loop is CASSEGTRTDTQYF. The CDR3 DNA is TGCGCCAGCAGTGAAGGGACCCGCACAGATACGCAGTATTTT.

In its sample, this clonotype was seen once. A read error is possible here, since a much larger clone lies one base away. This chain links TRBV28 with TRBJ2-1; no firm D call. V was trimmed by 3 bases and J by 9 bases, leaving 6 bases between them. The CDR3 spans 11 residues. The germline CDR1 and CDR2 sequences are MDHEN and SYDVKM. The CDR3 DNA reads as TGTGCCAGCAGTTTTTACGGTGAGCAGTTCTTC. Translated: CASSFYGEQFF.

In this sample, this clonotype turned up a few times. The chain uses TRBV30 and TRBJ2-3; D possibly corresponds to TRBD1 (6 bases). The germline V gene encodes CDR1 GTSNPN and CDR2 SVGIG (reference sequence). This CDR3 contains 13 residues. V lost 3 bases, J lost 5 bases, and 12 bases lay in between. CDR3 DNA: TGTGCCTGGAGCGCCGTAGGGGGAGATACGCAGTATTTT. Encoded protein: CAWSAVGGDTQYF.

Ten or more counts support this clonotype. The chain recombines TRBV10-3 with TRBJ2-1; a weak D match, TRBD1 (6 bases). V was trimmed by 6 bases and J by 8 bases, leaving 14 bases between them. From germline, CDR1 is ENHRY and CDR2 SYGVKD. The CDR3 covers 13 residues. Here the CDR3 reads CAISDGTSDEQFF. In DNA form, the CDR3 reads TGTGCCATCAGCGACGGGACATCGGATGAGCAGTTCTTC.